The clone carrying this TCR beta chain was seen only a few times. This entry comes from a study of lymphopenia after photon versus proton radiotherapy. TCRdb's table, derived via immunoSEQ multiplex PCR, lists solely in-frame clones and lacks some. The table records 75,000 to 95,000 clones, about 83% of them present only once. Germline assignment: CDR1 SQVTM and CDR2 ANQGSEA. Trimming left V 3 bases short and J 4 bases short, with 10 bases between. CDR3 length equals 12 residues. The TCR sequence derives from a man between 60 and 75 years old with pancreatic cancer. The material was peripheral blood, obtained from a patient treated with proton-based radiotherapy. The V and J genes are TRBV29-1 and TRBJ2-7; weak D call: TRBD2 (5 bases). The CDR3 sequence: CSVEISGYEQYF. CDR3 coding DNA: TGCAGCGTTGAGATTTCGGGGTACGAGCAGTACTTC.